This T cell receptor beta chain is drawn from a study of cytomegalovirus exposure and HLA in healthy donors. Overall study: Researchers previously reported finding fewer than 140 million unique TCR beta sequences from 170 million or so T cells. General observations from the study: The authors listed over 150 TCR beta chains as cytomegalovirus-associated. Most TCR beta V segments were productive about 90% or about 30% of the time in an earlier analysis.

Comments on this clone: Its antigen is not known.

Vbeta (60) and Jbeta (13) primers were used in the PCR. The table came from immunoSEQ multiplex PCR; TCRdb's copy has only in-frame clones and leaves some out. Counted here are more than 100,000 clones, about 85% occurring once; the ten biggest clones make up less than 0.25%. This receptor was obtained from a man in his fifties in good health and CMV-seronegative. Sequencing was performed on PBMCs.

The CDR3 sequence is CASSQVIGEETQYF. The DNA for the CDR3 is TGCGCCAGCAGCCAAGTAATCGGGGAGGAGACCCAGTACTTC. The chain is built from TRBV4-3 and TRBJ2-5; perhaps TRBD2 as D (5 bases). This CDR3 has 14 residues. Between the trimmed V and J ends, which lost 1 base and 5 bases, there was a span of 11 bases. Germline CDR1 is LGHNA and CDR2 is YSLEER.